This T cell receptor beta chain was profiled in a study of OX40 agonist ivuxolimab in advanced cancers. On the study more broadly: The patients' treatment was ivuxolimab, an agonistic anti-OX40 (CD134) antibody. Recorded diagnoses for dose-escalation patients were hepatocellular carcinoma, melanoma, renal cell or head and neck cancer.

TCRdb's table, derived via immunoSEQ multiplex PCR, lists solely in-frame clones and lacks some. Of about 33,000 clones in the sample, approximately 90% were seen once. Concerning this clone: Its specificity is not known.

Findings and caveats of the study: Clonal expansion by week 6 occurred in CD4+ and CD8+ blood T cells (at 0.1 to 3.0 mg/kg). Among T cells, CD8+ cells averaged more expanded clones than CD4+ cells.

This CDR3 comprises 17 residues. Germline V CDR1 and CDR2: MNHNS, SASEGT. Trimming cost V 3 bases and J 6 bases; bases outside gene matches: 11. This rearrangement joins TRBV6-1 to TRBJ2-3, with 11 nucleotides matching TRBD2. This clonotype was sampled from an adult with an advanced solid tumor such as melanoma, head and neck, liver or kidney cancer. The sequenced sample was CD4+ or CD8+ T cells sorted from blood, obtained in a trial of the OX40 agonist ivuxolimab. This CDR3 reads CASSELAGGSIWDTQYF. Written as DNA, the CDR3 is TGTGCCAGCAGTGAGTTAGCGGGGGGGTCTATTTGGGATACGCAGTATTTT.